This T cell receptor beta chain appears in the sequencing data of a study of monozygotic twins with inflammatory bowel disease. Overall study findings and caveats: Since immunosuppressive treatments differed, patient repertoires may have gained added variability.

The CDR3 has 19 residues. Germline CDR1 MDHEN, CDR2 SYDVKM. Every TCR library consumed approximately 4,000 ng of total RNA. TCRdb reprocessed the 5' RACE reads and stores each CDR3 protein as one record, lacking DNA. This specimen shows some 150,000 distinct CDR3 sequences; the ten leading clones hold 2.4%. Points on this clonotype: Its target is not known.

This receptor was identified in a human donor with ulcerative colitis or Crohn's disease, or a healthy co-twin of an affected twin (not recorded which). The sample consisted of blood. The rearrangement uses TRBV28 and TRBJ2-1; absent DNA, TCRdb's TRBD1 call cannot be checked. CDR3: CASISSGQGFKISYNEQFF.